Shown below are 7 T cell receptor beta chains from a single sample sequenced in a study of CD8 T cells in ankylosing spondylitis. No cognate antigen is known for these TCRs. TCRdb passed the 5' RACE reads through MiXCR, listing each CDR3 protein once. This sample has 220,000 or so distinct CDR3 sequences, with about 17% found just once. Broader study findings: A motif in TCR beta, a set of eight highly homologous variants, appeared characteristic of ankylosing spondylitis blood.

The material sequenced was blood, either unsorted or a sorted T cell fraction (not recorded which). The receptors stem from a male donor with ankylosing spondylitis.

CDR3 bases: TGTGCCAGCAGTCCGCCGGGACTGCTTCGTACCGAGCAGTACTTC. Translation: CASSPPGLLRTEQYF. The J gene is TRBJ2-7, the V gene TRBV28; the D gene is possibly TRBD2 (6 bases). The germline V gene encodes CDR1 MDHEN and CDR2 SYDVKM. The CDR3 is 15 amino acids. Trimming removed 5 bases from V and 6 bases from J, with 20 bases in between.

This clonotype was seen at least ten times. This sequence joins TRBV7-2 and TRBJ2-2; D might be TRBD2 (5 bases). The CDR3 has 16 amino acids. Trimming cost V 5 bases and J 7 bases, with 20 bases left between them. Germline V gene sequence: CDR1 SGHTA, CDR2 FQGNSA. CDR3 loop: CASSPGYSAVGGELFF. DNA for the CDR3: TGTGCCAGCAGCCCCGGTTATAGCGCGGTCGGCGGGGAGCTGTTTTTT.

J is TRBJ2-7 and V is TRBV9; D possibly corresponds to TRBD2 (6 bases). Germline-derived CDR1 and CDR2 are SGDLS and YYNGEE. The length of the CDR3 is 15 residues. Trimming cost V 0 bases and J 3 bases, with 13 bases left between them. CDR3 nucleotides: TGTGCCAGCAGCGTAGATGACGGGAGTAGCTACGAGCAGTACTTC. It yields the protein CASSVDDGSSYEQYF.

This clonotype showed up many times. The V and J genes are TRBV4-2 and TRBJ2-1, with 8 bases fitting TRBD2. Germline values: CDR1 LGHNA, CDR2 YNFKEQ. V lost 0 bases, J lost 10 bases, and 11 bases stayed unmatched. This CDR3 spans 16 amino acids. CDR3 region: CASSQEGGLVSGEQFF. The CDR3 DNA reads TGTGCCAGCAGCCAAGAGGGGGGACTAGTCAGCGGCGAGCAGTTCTTC.

This clonotype came up a few times. DNA of the CDR3: TGCAGTGCTAGCTCTAGCGGGGCCACCTACGAGCAGTACTTC. It encodes CSASSSGATYEQYF. The V call is TRBV20-1, the J call TRBJ2-7; the match to TRBD2 covers 9 bases. This CDR3 region has 14 residues. Germline CDR1 and CDR2: DFQATT and SNEGSKA (reference sequence). The V segment lost 3 bases and the J segment 2 bases; nucleotides outside the gene matches: 5.

The chain couples TRBV9 to TRBJ1-1, with a weak D call TRBD1 (5 bases). Per the germline V gene, CDR1 is SGDLS and CDR2 is YYNGEE. The V end was cut by 2 bases, the J end by 7 bases, with 12 bases between. The CDR3 runs to 13 residues. In DNA, the CDR3 is TGTGCCAGCAGCGTCGAGGGGTCAGGTGAAGCTTTCTTT. Protein: CASSVEGSGEAFF.

This chain connects TRBV27 to TRBJ1-5; TRBD1 is a possible D gene (5 bases). V was pared by 1 base and J by 6 bases, with 10 bases between. The CDR3 is 14 amino acids. Germline CDR1 reads MNHEY; CDR2 reads SMNVEV (reference sequence). CDR3 region: CASSLWQGSQPQHF. The CDR3 region has the DNA TGTGCCAGCAGTTTATGGCAGGGCAGTCAGCCCCAGCATTTT.